A single sample is the source of the 27 T cell receptor beta chains below, sequenced in a study of post-analysis software for immune sequencing data (dated by TCRdb to 2014 to 2015). Summary of the overall study and its limitations: Roughly 5 TRBV segments, including TRBV5-6, TRBV5-1 and TRBV20-1, were significantly more frequent in patients than controls.

Antigens for these TCRs are unknown. Receptor amplification or capture employed PCR. TCRdb names Illumina HiSeq 2500 as the instrument used. To reduce PCR and sequencing biases, unique molecular identifiers were incorporated into the TCR beta cDNA libraries. TCRdb took the public reads, trimmed them with fastp at Q25, ran MiXCR for clone calling and kept in-frame beta chains. Each CDR3 protein gets just one entry, which takes the most common genes and DNA from the rows behind it. The sample yields roughly 800,000 distinct CDR3 sequences; less than 35% were counted once. Clones ranked in the top ten supply approximately 0.6% of the sample. The sequencing sample was made of blood. These TCRs come from a girl aged 10-17 years with multiple sclerosis.

This chain links TRBV6-1 with TRBJ1-1; a weak D match, TRBD1 (6 bases). The CDR3 has 14 residues. The germline V and J ends were trimmed by 6 bases and 9 bases, with 20 bases remaining between them. Germline CDR1 reads MNHNS; CDR2 reads SASEGT. The CDR3 loop reads CASRPVQGHRKAFF. Here the CDR3 DNA reads TGTGCCAGCAGGCCCGTCCAGGGACACAGAAAAGCTTTCTTT.

The V gene is TRBV7-9, the J gene TRBJ1-2; TRBD1 matches at 7 bases. CDR1 is SEHNR, CDR2 FQNEAQ, per germline (reference sequence). The CDR3 consists of 14 residues. Trimming took 5 bases from V and 4 from J; bases not matched to a gene: 7. The CDR3 bases are TGTGCCAGCAGCAAACCTGGGACAGTCTATGGCTACACCTTC. Protein: CASSKPGTVYGYTF.

The rearrangement uses TRBV3-1 and TRBJ2-3; D is uncertain. The V gene's germline CDR1 is LGHDT and CDR2 YNNKEL (reference sequence). CDR3 length: 12 residues. Between the trimmed V and J ends, which lost 3 bases and 5 bases, there was a span of 6 bases. The CDR3 sequence: CASSHFGDTQYF. Here the CDR3 DNA reads TGTGCCAGCAGCCACTTTGGAGATACGCAGTATTTT.

Turning to this clonotype: One end of the junction does not line up with germline, which may come from a read error. The chain links TRBV5-1 to TRBJ1-6; D is unclear. Germline CDR1 and CDR2: SGHRS and YFSETQ. The CDR3 has 15 amino acids. Written as DNA, the CDR3 is TGCGCCAACAGCCCGCTGGAGGGCGGGAATTCACCCCTCCACTTT. As protein: CANSPLEGGNSPLHF.

The table lists this clonotype with a few counts. The rearrangement joins TRBV6-1 to TRBJ2-5; D gene uncertain. The end of the DNA aligns better with TRBJ2-7, so the J call may be wrong. Per germline, CDR1 MNHNS and CDR2 SASEGT. The CDR3 length is 13 residues. CDR3 residues: CASSGPQTHEQYF. The DNA of the CDR3 is TGTGCCAGCAGTGGTCCCCAGACCCACGAGCAGTACTTC.

This clonotype was picked up many times. The chain carries TRBV29-1 and TRBJ2-7; 8 bases line up with TRBD2. Germline CDR1 is SQVTM and CDR2 is ANQGSEA. This CDR3 is 13 amino acids long. V was pared by 4 bases and J by 2 bases, with 4 bases of the junction left unmatched. The CDR3 reads CSVVPGGTYEQYF. CDR3 nucleotides: TGCAGCGTTGTACCGGGGGGGACCTACGAGCAGTACTTC.

This clonotype turned up a few times. The rearrangement links TRBV6-2 or TRBV6-3 to TRBJ2-5, with D perhaps TRBD2 (5 bases). CDR1 and CDR2 from the germline V gene are MNHEY and SVGEGT. The CDR3 covers 14 residues. Trimming stripped 5 bases from V and 5 bases from J, with 15 bases between. The CDR3 DNA reads TGTGCCAGCAGTACTCGACCGAGGGAGGAGACCCAGTACTTC. This codes for CASSTRPREETQYF.

The chain couples TRBV6-5 to TRBJ2-1; D is possibly TRBD1 (6 bases). V lost 6 bases to trimming and J lost 3 bases, with 15 bases between them. CDR1 is MNHEY and CDR2 is SVGAGI in the germline V gene. The CDR3 consists of 15 residues. CDR3 residues: CASRSTGSVYNEQFF. The CDR3 nucleotides read TGTGCCAGCAGGAGTACAGGGAGTGTCTACAATGAGCAGTTCTTC.

V and J are TRBV6-1 and TRBJ2-7; tentatively, D is TRBD1 or TRBD2 (5 bases each). The CDR3 consists of 15 residues. Germline V gene lookup returns CDR1 MNHNS and CDR2 SASEGT. V lost 4 bases to trimming and J lost 1 base, with 14 bases between them. CDR3 DNA: TGTGCCAGCAGTGCAACCAGTGGGGGATCCTACGAGCAGTACTTC. Encoded protein: CASSATSGGSYEQYF.

This clonotype was recorded many times. V gene TRBV5-1 combines with J gene TRBJ2-3; TRBD2 agrees at 9 bases. The CDR3 contains 15 residues. Unmatched junction bases numbered 2, after V lost 0 bases and J lost 3 bases. CDR1 and CDR2 (germline): SGHRS, YFSETQ. Written as DNA, the CDR3 is TGCGCCAGCAGCTTGGCAGCGGGAGGAACAGATACGCAGTATTTT. It yields the protein CASSLAAGGTDTQYF.

Of note for this clonotype: Germline and junction disagree at one end, which may indicate a read error. This chain connects TRBV6-1 to TRBJ2-5; either TRBD1 or TRBD2 may supply D (7 bases each). The DNA matches TRBJ2-7 better at its end, which makes the J call doubtful. Looked up from germline, CDR1 is MNHNS and CDR2 is SASEGT. The CDR3 has 12 residues. In DNA form, the CDR3 reads TGTACCAGCAGGGGGGGGTTTGGCGAGCAGTACTTC. It translates to CTSRGGFGEQYF.

The CDR3 coding sequence is TGCGCCAGCGGTGAAGACTCCTACGAGCAGTACTTC. Residues: CASGEDSYEQYF. This sequence joins TRBV5-1 and TRBJ2-7; D unresolved. The V end was cut by 7 bases, the J end by 0 bases, with 8 bases between. Germline CDR1 and CDR2: SGHRS and YFSETQ. The CDR3 has 12 residues.

This clonotype was picked up a small number of times. The chain combines TRBV29-1 with TRBJ1-4, with 7 bases identical to TRBD1. Germline V gene lookup returns CDR1 SQVTM and CDR2 ANQGSEA. The CDR3 has 13 amino acids. The V and J ends lost 6 bases and 7 bases, in that order; junction bases with no gene match: 8. CDR3 loop: CSVSGGRAEKLFF. CDR3 sequence (DNA): TGCAGCGTCTCAGGGGGACGGGCTGAAAAACTGTTTTTT.

This chain connects TRBV2 to TRBJ2-2; 7 nucleotides line up with TRBD2. CDR1 and CDR2 from the germline V gene are SNHLY and FYNNEI. The V gene end was trimmed by 8 bases and the J gene end by 4 bases; junction bases not matched to a gene: 10. The CDR3 consists of 15 residues. The CDR3 is CASASGMVGTGELFF. The CDR3 region has the DNA TGTGCCAGCGCCAGCGGGATGGTAGGCACCGGGGAGCTGTTTTTT. The full variable domain, completed using reference TRBV2 and TRBJ2-2, is EPEVTQTPSHQVTQMGQEVILRCVPISNHLYFYWYRQILGQKVEFLVSFYNNEISEKSEIFDDQFSVERPDGSNFTLKIRSTKLEDSAMYFCASASGMVGTGELFFGEGSRLTVL.

The gene calls are TRBV18 and TRBJ2-7; 8 nucleotides align to TRBD1. CDR3 length equals 13 residues. The trim removed 3 bases at V and 7 bases at J, leaving 5 bases unmatched. Per the germline V gene, CDR1 is KGHSH and CDR2 is LQKENI. The CDR3: CASSPDRDNEQYF. The CDR3, as DNA: TGTGCCAGCTCACCGGACAGGGACAATGAGCAGTACTTC.

The chain carries TRBV6-5 and TRBJ1-1, with unresolved D. There are 15 residues in the CDR3. Germline loops: CDR1 MNHEY, CDR2 SVGAGI. The V and J ends lost 0 bases and 1 base respectively, with 9 bases between them. CDR3 protein: CASSYSGLGNTEAFF. In nucleotides, the CDR3 is TGTGCCAGCAGTTACTCAGGGCTGGGGAACACTGAAGCTTTCTTT.

V and J are TRBV5-1 and TRBJ1-4; 8 bases are shared with TRBD1. CDR1 SGHRS and CDR2 YFSETQ come from the germline V gene. CDR3 length: 15 residues. V shed 4 bases, J shed 3 bases, and the junction held 5 bases outside the gene matches. The CDR3 DNA reads TGCGCCAGCAGCACCTCAGGGGGCTCTAATGAAAAACTGTTTTTT. Translation: CASSTSGGSNEKLFF.

This clonotype was counted a few times. CDR3 in amino acids: CATSDQLAAEETQYF. For the CDR3, the DNA is TGTGCCACCAGTGACCAACTAGCGGCCGAAGAGACCCAGTACTTC. This chain joins TRBV24-1 and TRBJ2-5; 8 bases are shared with TRBD2. This CDR3 contains 15 residues. The junction had 6 bases not matched to a gene; V was cut back by 4 bases and J by 3 bases. Germline CDR1 KGHDR, CDR2 SFDVKD.

About this clonotype itself: With a much larger clone just one base away, this may be a read error. V is TRBV29-1 and J is TRBJ2-1, with TRBD2 matching over 7 bases. Germline-derived CDR1 and CDR2 are SQVTM and ANQGSEA. This CDR3 contains 13 residues. The CDR3 DNA follows: TGCAGCGGGGGGGGATTAGCCCACAATGGGCAGTTCTTC. Its translation: CSGGGLAHNGQFF.

Ten or more counts support this clonotype. The rearrangement joins TRBV5-1 to TRBJ2-1; D unresolved. V was pared by 0 bases and J by 0 bases, with 7 bases between. CDR1 and CDR2 from the germline V gene are SGHRS and YFSETQ. The CDR3 is 15 amino acids. CDR3 protein: CASSLDEGSYNEQFF. The CDR3 DNA sequence: TGCGCCAGCAGCTTGGACGAAGGCTCCTACAATGAGCAGTTCTTC.

This clonotype was observed a few times. The J gene is TRBJ2-5, the V gene TRBV7-2, with unresolved D. The DNA end is a closer match to TRBJ2-7, so the J assignment may be wrong. Germline V gene data show CDR1 as SGHTA and CDR2 as FQGNSA. The CDR3 totals 12 residues. This CDR3 is CASTFLGYEQYF. CDR3 bases: TGTGCCAGCACCTTCCTTGGGTACGAGCAGTACTTC.

This clonotype was detected only a few times. The V call is TRBV4-3, the J call TRBJ2-3; 9 positions match TRBD1. The CDR3 is made up of 16 amino acids. Germline CDR1 reads LGHNA; CDR2 reads YSLEER. With V trimmed by 1 base and J by 6 bases, 8 bases remained unmatched. The CDR3 DNA reads as TGCGCCAGCAGCCAAGGGACAGGGGCCCTTAGTGATACGCAGTATTTT. Amino acid sequence: CASSQGTGALSDTQYF.

A word on this clonotype: This may arise from a read error, as a much more abundant clone is one base away. This sequence joins TRBV20-1 and TRBJ2-5; D ambiguous. V dropped 4 bases and J dropped 11 bases, with 26 bases sitting between them. The CDR3 covers 15 residues. The germline V gene has CDR1 DFQATT and CDR2 SNEGSKA (reference sequence). The CDR3 bases are TGCAGTGCTAACCCCTCGGACCAGCCAAGCTACGGGCAGTACTTC. Protein sequence: CSANPSDQPSYGQYF.

This chain connects TRBV12-3 or TRBV12-4 to TRBJ2-3; D uncertain. V lost 2 bases, J lost 5 bases, and 11 bases lay in between. This CDR3 contains 14 residues. This CDR3 is CASSLRESGDTQYF. The CDR3 nucleotides are TGTGCCAGCAGTTTACGAGAATCGGGAGATACGCAGTATTTT.

This rearrangement joins TRBV5-1 to TRBJ2-5; no clear D gene. Germline values: CDR1 SGHRS, CDR2 YFSETQ. This CDR3 region has 12 residues. Trimming removed 0 bases from V and 5 bases from J, with 5 bases in between. CDR3 nucleotides: TGCGCCAGCAGCTTGGCGATGGAGACCCAGTACTTC. This sequence encodes CASSLAMETQYF.

This clonotype was observed a few times. CDR3 protein: CASSQENTGGSGYTF. DNA of the CDR3: TGTGCCAGCAGCCAAGAAAATACAGGGGGCTCTGGCTACACCTTC. V gene TRBV4-2 combines with J gene TRBJ1-2; TRBD1 agrees at 9 bases. V shed 0 bases, J shed 7 bases, and the junction held 6 bases outside the gene matches. This CDR3 has 15 amino acids. Germline-derived CDR1 and CDR2 are LGHNA and YNFKEQ.

This clonotype appeared a few times. The chain joins TRBV27 to TRBJ1-5; no firm D call. CDR1 is MNHEY and CDR2 is SMNVEV in the germline V gene (reference sequence). Trimming pared 6 bases from V and 0 bases from J, leaving 12 bases between. The CDR3 length is 15 residues. DNA of the CDR3: TGTGCCAGCAGCCCCCCACACTATAGCAATCAGCCCCAGCATTTT. It yields the protein CASSPPHYSNQPQHF.